These 3 T cell receptor beta chains share one sample of origin, sequenced in a study of blood T cell repertoires in COVID-19. The protocol was immunoSEQ multiplex PCR, while the TCRdb copy is restricted to in-frame clones and leaves out a portion. This table holds fewer than 250,000 clones, about 88% found once. The sequencing input was peripheral blood. The receptor set was obtained from a man aged 25 to 45 with acute or convalescent COVID-19.

The rearrangement uses TRBV11-3 and TRBJ2-7, with 8 bases fitting TRBD2. Germline CDR1 reads SGHNT; CDR2 reads YENEEA. Losses at the gene ends were 1 base for V and 6 bases for J; bases not matched to a gene: 5. The CDR3 sequence is 14 residues long. For the CDR3, the DNA is TGTGCCAGCAGCTTAGCGGGAGGGCAATCCGAGCAGTACTTC. The encoded protein is CASSLAGGQSEQYF.

The chain is built from TRBV6-5 and TRBJ2-1, with 8 positions matching TRBD2. Unmatched junction bases numbered 7, after V lost 4 bases and J lost 8 bases. Per germline, CDR1 MNHEY and CDR2 SVGAGI. This CDR3 has 14 amino acids. CDR3 nucleotide sequence: TGTGCCAGCAGTTCACGGACTAGCTCGGATGAGCAGTTCTTC. It translates to CASSSRTSSDEQFF.

V usage is TRBV5-1 and J usage is TRBJ2-5, with no clear D. Germline values: CDR1 SGHRS, CDR2 YFSETQ. CDR3 length: 15 residues. Trimming removed 3 bases from V and 7 bases from J, with 19 bases in between. CDR3: CASSYAIDTKGTQYF. DNA of the CDR3: TGCGCCAGCAGCTACGCGATCGATACTAAAGGGACCCAGTACTTC.